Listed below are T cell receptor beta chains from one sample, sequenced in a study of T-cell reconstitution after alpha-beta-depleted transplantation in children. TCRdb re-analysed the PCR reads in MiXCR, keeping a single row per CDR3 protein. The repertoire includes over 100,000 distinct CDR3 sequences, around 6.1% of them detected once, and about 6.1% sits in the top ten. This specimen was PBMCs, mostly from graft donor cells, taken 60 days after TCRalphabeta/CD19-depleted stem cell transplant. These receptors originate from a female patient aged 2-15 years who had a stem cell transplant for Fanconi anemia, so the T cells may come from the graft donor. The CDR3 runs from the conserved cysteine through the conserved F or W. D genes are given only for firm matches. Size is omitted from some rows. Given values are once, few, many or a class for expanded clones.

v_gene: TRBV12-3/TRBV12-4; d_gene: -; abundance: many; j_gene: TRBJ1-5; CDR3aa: CASSLGRDQPQHF; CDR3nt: TGTGCCAGCAGTTTAGGGAGGGATCAGCCCCAGCATTTT
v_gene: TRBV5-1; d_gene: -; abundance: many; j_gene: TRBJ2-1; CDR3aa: CASSSTMDEQFF; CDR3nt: TGCGCCAGCAGCTCGACTATGGATGAGCAGTTCTTC
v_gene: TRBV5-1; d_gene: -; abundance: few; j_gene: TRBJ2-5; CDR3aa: CASSLGTAETQYF; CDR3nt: TGCGCCAGCAGCTTGGGGACCGCAGAGACCCAGTACTTC
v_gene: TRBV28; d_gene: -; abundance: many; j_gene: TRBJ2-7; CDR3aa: CASSFWQGRLREQYF; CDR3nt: TGTGCCAGCAGTTTTTGGCAGGGAAGGTTGCGCGAGCAGTACTTC
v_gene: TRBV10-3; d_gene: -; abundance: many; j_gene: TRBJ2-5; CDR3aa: CAMASRSQETQYF; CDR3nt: TGTGCCATGGCTTCTAGGTCACAAGAGACCCAGTACTTC
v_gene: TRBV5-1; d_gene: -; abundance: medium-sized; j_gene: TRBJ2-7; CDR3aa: CASSLRGASLQYF; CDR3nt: TGCGCCAGCAGCTTGCGTGGGGCTAGTTTACAGTACTTC
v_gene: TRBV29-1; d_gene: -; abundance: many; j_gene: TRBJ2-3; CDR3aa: CSVGYSTDTQYF; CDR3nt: TGCAGCGTTGGATACAGCACAGATACGCAGTATTTT
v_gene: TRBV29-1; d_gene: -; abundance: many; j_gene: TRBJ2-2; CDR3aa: CSVEDRGDRSVTGELFF; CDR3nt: TGCAGCGTTGAAGACCGGGGGGACAGGAGCGTCACCGGGGAGCTGTTTTTT
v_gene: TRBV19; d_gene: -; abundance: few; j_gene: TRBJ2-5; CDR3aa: CASRARGVGETQYF; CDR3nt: TGTGCCAGTAGGGCCCGCGGGGTCGGGGAGACCCAGTACTTC
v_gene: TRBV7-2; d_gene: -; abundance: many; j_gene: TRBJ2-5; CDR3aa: CASSPGVRQETQYF; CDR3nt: TGTGCCAGCAGCCCAGGGGTAAGACAAGAGACCCAGTACTTC
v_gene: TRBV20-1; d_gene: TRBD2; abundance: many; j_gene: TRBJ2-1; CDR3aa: CSARRSGGRMGEQFF; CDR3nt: TGCAGTGCTAGAAGGTCGGGCGGGAGAATGGGTGAGCAGTTCTTC
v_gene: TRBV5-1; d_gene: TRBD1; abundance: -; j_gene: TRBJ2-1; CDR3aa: CASSMTGGSYNEQFF; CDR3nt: TGCGCCAGCAGCATGACAGGGGGGTCGTACAATGAGCAGTTCTTC
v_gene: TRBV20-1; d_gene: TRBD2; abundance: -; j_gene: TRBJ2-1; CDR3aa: CSARKVGTSGNNEQFF; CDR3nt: TGCAGTGCTCGCAAAGTCGGGACTAGCGGTAACAATGAGCAGTTCTTC
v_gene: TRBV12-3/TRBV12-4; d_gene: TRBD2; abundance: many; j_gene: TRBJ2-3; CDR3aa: CASSSGGADTQYF; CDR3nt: TGTGCCAGCAGTAGCGGGGGGGCAGATACGCAGTATTTT
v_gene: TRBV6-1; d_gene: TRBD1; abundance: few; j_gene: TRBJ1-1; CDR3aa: CASRGGLRQGYNTEAFF; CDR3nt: TGTGCCAGCAGGGGGGGATTACGACAGGGGTATAACACTGAAGCTTTCTTT
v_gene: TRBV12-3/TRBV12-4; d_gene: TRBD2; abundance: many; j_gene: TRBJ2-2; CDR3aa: CASNGRAGELFF; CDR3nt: TGTGCCAGCAACGGGAGGGCCGGGGAGCTGTTTTTT
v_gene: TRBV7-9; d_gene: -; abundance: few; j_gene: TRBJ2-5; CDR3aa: CASSLNGGPTETQYF; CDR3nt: TGTGCCAGCAGCTTAAACGGGGGGCCAACTGAGACCCAGTACTTC
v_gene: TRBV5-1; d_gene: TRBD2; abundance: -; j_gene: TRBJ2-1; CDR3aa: CASSLNAGGSYNEQFF; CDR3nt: TGCGCCAGCAGCTTGAATGCGGGAGGGTCCTACAATGAGCAGTTCTTC
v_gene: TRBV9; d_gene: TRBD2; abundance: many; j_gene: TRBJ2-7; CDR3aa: CASSVGSRGGLYEQYF; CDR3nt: TGTGCCAGCAGCGTAGGCTCGCGGGGAGGGCTATACGAGCAGTACTTC
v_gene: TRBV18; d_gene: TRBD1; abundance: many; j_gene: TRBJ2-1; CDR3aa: CASSPRKDRGYNEQFF; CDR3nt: TGTGCCAGCTCACCAAGAAAGGACAGGGGCTACAATGAGCAGTTCTTC
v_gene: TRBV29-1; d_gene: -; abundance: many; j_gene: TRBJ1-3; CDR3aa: CSVGQSSGNTIYF; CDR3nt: TGCAGCGTCGGACAGTCCTCTGGAAACACCATATATTTT
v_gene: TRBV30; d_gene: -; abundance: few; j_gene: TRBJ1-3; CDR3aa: CAWVDRPGSWDTIYF; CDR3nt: TGTGCCTGGGTAGACAGACCTGGAAGTTGGGACACCATATATTTT
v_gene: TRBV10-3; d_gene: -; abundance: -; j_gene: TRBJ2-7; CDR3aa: CAISESQTAYEQYF; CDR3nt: TGTGCCATCAGTGAGTCGCAGACGGCCTACGAGCAGTACTTC
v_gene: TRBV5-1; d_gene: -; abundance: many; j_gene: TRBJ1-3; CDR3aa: CASSVDRPFGNTIYF; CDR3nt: TGCGCCAGCAGCGTTGACAGGCCCTTTGGAAACACCATATATTTT
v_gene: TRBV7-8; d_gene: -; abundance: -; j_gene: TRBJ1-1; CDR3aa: CASRPDPGTTWGNTEAFF; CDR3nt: TGTGCCAGCAGACCCGATCCCGGGACGACCTGGGGGAACACTGAAGCTTTCTTT
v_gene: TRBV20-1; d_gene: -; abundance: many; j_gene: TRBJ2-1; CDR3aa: CSASGLSSYNEQFF; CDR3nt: TGCAGTGCTAGCGGGCTTAGCTCCTACAATGAGCAGTTCTTC
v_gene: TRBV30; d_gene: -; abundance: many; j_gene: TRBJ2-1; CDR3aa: CAWTAGTYNEQFF; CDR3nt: TGTGCCTGGACGGCAGGGACCTACAATGAGCAGTTCTTC